Only a few counts were recorded for the clone carrying this TCR beta chain. Its antigen is as yet unknown. This specimen includes other DNA sequences encoding the same CDR3. Germline CDR1 and CDR2: DFQATT and SNEGSKA (reference sequence). The CDR3 extends over 11 amino acids. V was trimmed by 0 bases and J by 5 bases, leaving 3 bases between them. This specimen comes from a study of shared clonotypes between healthy human individuals. Study conclusions and caveats: The sharing of approximately 5.1% of naive CD4 clonotypes was seen across a handful of donors. Among non-shared clonotypes, generation probabilities were lower than among those shared by all four donors.

Each cell subset's genomic DNA was divided evenly among several immunoSEQ plates. In the original analysis: Junction-only sequences produced by ImmunoSEQ had no quality scores, so filtering differed. Repertoires were generated with immunoSEQ multiplex PCR, while TCRdb's copy carries only in-frame clones and drops some. That table is the source of V, J and clone size, and D and trimming were worked out from the DNA. The sample consists of more than 2 million clones, roughly 95% of them appearing once. Sequenced sample: naive CD4+ T cells sorted from blood. Subset in this sample: CD45RA+ positively selected. The receptor's source is a man between 18 and 35 years old in good health. V and J are TRBV20-1 and TRBJ2-3; D gene unclear. CDR3 loop: CSARDRDTQYF. In DNA, the CDR3 is TGCAGTGCTAGAGATCGAGATACGCAGTATTTT.